The 23 T cell receptor beta chains below all came from one sample that was sequenced in a study of blood T cell repertoires in COVID-19. Generated by immunoSEQ multiplex PCR, the TCRdb table keeps only in-frame clones and is missing some. The table shows over 65,000 clones, with about 80% occurring only once. Source material: peripheral blood. The receptors here all came from a man older than 75 with active COVID-19.

About this clone itself: The same CDR3 can be traced to other DNA sequences in this sample. V is TRBV7-2 and J is TRBJ2-7; 9 nucleotides agree with TRBD1. Trimming removed 0 bases from V and 1 base from J; junction bases left unmatched: 1. The CDR3 is made up of 15 amino acids. Germline V lookup: CDR1 SGHTA, CDR2 FQGNSA. CDR3 region: CASSLAGTGSYEQYF. As DNA, the CDR3 is TGTGCCAGCAGCTTAGCTGGGACAGGGTCCTACGAGCAGTACTTC. The whole variable domain, remainder taken from reference TRBV7-2 and TRBJ2-7, is GAGVSQSPSNKVTEKGKDVELRCDPISGHTALYWYRQSLGQGLEFLIYFQGNSAPDKSGLPSDRFSAERTGGSVSTLTIQRTQQEDSAVYLCASSLAGTGSYEQYFGPGTRLTVT.

The genes are TRBV3-1 (or the pseudogene TRBV3-2) and TRBJ2-7, with TRBD2 as a possible D gene (6 bases). This CDR3 has 15 residues. Trimming pared 4 bases from V and 1 base from J, leaving 14 bases between. The germline CDR1 and CDR2 sequences are LGHDT and YNNKEL (reference sequence). The CDR3 DNA sequence: TGTGCCAGCAGCCGCTCGCCGGGGAGGTCCTACGAGCAGTACTTC. Translated, it gives CASSRSPGRSYEQYF.

This rearrangement joins TRBV7-3 to TRBJ2-2, with 7 bases identical to TRBD2. J gave up 0 bases and V 3 bases, and 1 base lay outside the gene matches. Germline CDR1 SGHTA, CDR2 FQGTGA. This CDR3 spans 15 amino acids. The DNA of the CDR3 is TGTGCCAGCAGCTTGGCGGGGGCGAACACCGGGGAGCTGTTTTTT. Translation gives CASSLAGANTGELFF.

The chain links TRBV6-5 to TRBJ2-5; a weak D match, TRBD1 (6 bases). Looked up from germline, CDR1 is MNHEY and CDR2 is SVGAGI. V lost 5 bases and J lost 0, with 13 bases in between. This CDR3 has 15 amino acids. This CDR3 reads CASSRQATYQETQYF. CDR3 nucleotides: TGTGCCAGCAGTAGACAGGCGACCTACCAAGAGACCCAGTACTTC.

The chain employs TRBV28 and TRBJ2-7; D unresolved. The CDR3 is made up of 10 amino acids. Trimming stripped 6 bases from V and 3 bases from J, with 3 bases between. Germline CDR1 is MDHEN and CDR2 is SYDVKM. As DNA, the CDR3 is TGTGCCAGCAGCCGCTACGAGCAGTACTTC. This sequence encodes CASSRYEQYF.

The chain carries TRBV25-1 and TRBJ1-5, with D unclear. The CDR3 covers 13 residues. From germline, CDR1 is MGHDK and CDR2 SYGVNS. The V gene lost 3 bases and the J gene lost 1 base, with 4 bases spanning the gap. The CDR3 spells CASSDRSNQPQHF. The CDR3 nucleotides read TGTGCCAGCAGTGACAGAAGCAATCAGCCCCAGCATTTT.

This chain joins TRBV30 and TRBJ2-5, with D perhaps TRBD2 (7 bases). The CDR3 extends over 15 amino acids. The germline V and J ends were trimmed by 1 base and 2 bases, with 14 bases remaining between them. The germline CDR1 and CDR2 sequences are GTSNPN and SVGIG (reference sequence). CDR3 nucleotide sequence: TGTGCCTGGAGTGGGAGAGGGAGGGGGCAAGAGACCCAGTACTTC. This gives the protein CAWSGRGRGQETQYF.

In its sample, this clone was seen once. V is TRBV6-6 and J is TRBJ1-5, with TRBD1 as a possible D gene (5 bases). The CDR3 contains 16 residues. The V and J ends lost 2 bases and 0 bases respectively, with 11 bases between them. The germline V gene has CDR1 MNHNY and CDR2 SVGAGI (reference sequence). The CDR3: CASSYPGLGSNQPQHF. DNA for the CDR3: TGTGCCAGCAGTTACCCGGGACTCGGTAGCAATCAGCCCCAGCATTTT.

The CDR3 nucleotides read TGTGCCAGCAGTACCTCGGGGGGGAATTCACCCCTCCACTTT. The encoded protein is CASSTSGGNSPLHF. The rearrangement links TRBV28 to TRBJ1-6, with a tentative D call TRBD1 (5 bases). The CDR3 loop spans 14 amino acids. V gave up 5 bases and J gave up 7 bases, with 12 bases separating them. Germline V gene lookup returns CDR1 MDHEN and CDR2 SYDVKM.

This clone was counted a few times. The rearrangement uses TRBV7-6 and TRBJ2-1; 14 bases fit TRBD2. Trimming cost V 3 bases and J 13 bases; bases outside gene matches: 14. CDR1 SGHVS and CDR2 FNYEAQ come from the germline V gene. This CDR3 spans 17 amino acids. CDR3 sequence reads: CASSLGIGTSGRNFQFF. CDR3 DNA sequence: TGTGCCAGCAGCTTGGGGATCGGGACTAGCGGGAGAAATTTCCAGTTCTTC.

CDR3 nucleotides: TGTGCCAGCGGAGGGGGCTCTACCGGAAACACCATATATTTT. This gives the protein CASGGGSTGNTIYF. The chain uses TRBV28 and TRBJ1-3; 7 nucleotides align to TRBD1. The J segment lost 4 bases and the V segment lost 8 bases, leaving 8 bases of the junction unmatched. This CDR3 is built from 14 residues. CDR1 is MDHEN, CDR2 SYDVKM, per germline.

The chain combines TRBV7-9 with TRBJ1-1; possible D gene TRBD1, 5 bases. Germline lookup yields CDR1 SEHNR and CDR2 FQNEAQ (reference sequence). V dropped 6 bases and J dropped 0 bases, with 17 bases sitting between them. CDR3 length: 16 amino acids. In DNA, the CDR3 is TGTGCCAGCAGTTTACCTTCACAGGAACTGAACACTGAAGCTTTCTTT. It encodes CASSLPSQELNTEAFF.

The rearrangement uses TRBV19 and TRBJ1-6; D remains unclear. V lost 6 bases and J lost 9, with 12 bases in between. The CDR3 has 13 amino acids. Germline lookup yields CDR1 LNHDA and CDR2 SQIVND (reference sequence). CDR3 sequence: CASSTTSGSPLHF. The CDR3 nucleotides are TGTGCCAGTAGCACCACAAGTGGTTCACCCCTCCACTTT.

This clone was counted once. The chain is built from TRBV6-1 and TRBJ1-5; 7 bases fit TRBD1. The CDR3 runs to 13 residues. Germline trimming cut 2 bases from V and 6 bases from J; bases unmatched to any gene: 1. In germline, CDR1 is MNHNS, CDR2 SASEGT. DNA for the CDR3: TGTGCCAGCAGTGAACGACAGGGTCAGCCCCAGCATTTT. Translated: CASSERQGQPQHF.

The chain has TRBV2 and TRBJ1-4; no clear D gene. The V gene lost 6 bases and the J gene lost 4 bases, with 12 bases spanning the gap. This CDR3 is built from 14 residues. Looked up from germline, CDR1 is SNHLY and CDR2 is FYNNEI. The CDR3 DNA reads TGTGCCAGCAGAGTACAGTTGGGTAATGAAAAACTGTTTTTT. Encoded protein: CASRVQLGNEKLFF.

J is TRBJ2-3 and V is TRBV2, with 7 bases identical to TRBD2. Germline V lookup: CDR1 SNHLY, CDR2 FYNNEI. Trimming cost V 3 bases and J 0 bases; bases outside gene matches: 3. The CDR3 contains 15 residues. The CDR3 DNA reads as TGTGCCAGCAGTGAGGAGACTAGCAGCACAGATACGCAGTATTTT. It translates to CASSEETSSTDTQYF. Together with reference TRBV2 and TRBJ2-3, the CDR3 gives the full variable domain: EPEVTQTPSHQVTQMGQEVILRCVPISNHLYFYWYRQILGQKVEFLVSFYNNEISEKSEIFDDQFSVERPDGSNFTLKIRSTKLEDSAMYFCASSEETSSTDTQYFGPGTRLTVL.

This rearrangement joins TRBV7-2 to TRBJ2-1; D uncertain. CDR1 SGHTA and CDR2 FQGNSA come from the germline V gene. V gave up 5 bases and J gave up 1 base, with 3 bases separating them. The CDR3 consists of 12 residues. The CDR3 DNA follows: TGTGCCAGCAGCCTGTCCTACAATGAGCAGTTCTTC. This translates into CASSLSYNEQFF.

The chain employs TRBV27 and TRBJ2-3, with D perhaps TRBD1 (6 bases). Germline V lookup: CDR1 MNHEY, CDR2 SMNVEV (reference sequence). The CDR3 spans 15 residues. Trimming stripped 2 bases from V and 3 bases from J, with 12 bases between. CDR3 residues: CASSLIGGDTDTQYF. DNA of the CDR3: TGTGCCAGCAGTTTAATAGGGGGAGATACAGATACGCAGTATTTT.

The genes are TRBV28 and TRBJ1-1, with a tentative D call TRBD1 (5 bases). Germline values: CDR1 MDHEN, CDR2 SYDVKM. The V end lost 6 bases, the J end lost 4 bases, and 21 bases lay between the germline ends. The CDR3 is 16 residues long. Here the CDR3 DNA reads TGTGCCAGCAGGCGGGACCCCAGGGAGGGTAGCACTGAAGCTTTCTTT. It codes for CASRRDPREGSTEAFF.

The chain recombines TRBV7-8 with TRBJ2-7, with D maybe TRBD2 (5 bases). V was trimmed by 3 bases and J by 3 bases, leaving 6 bases between them. Germline lookup yields CDR1 SGHVS and CDR2 FQNEAQ. The CDR3 has 12 residues. CDR3 residues: CASSLGDYEQYF. The CDR3 nucleotides are TGTGCCAGCAGCTTGGGAGACTACGAGCAGTACTTC.

This clone was found a few times. CDR3 nucleotide sequence: TGTGCCAGCAGCAAGGGACAGAGAAAAAGAAACACCGGGGAGCTGTTTTTT. This gives the protein CASSKGQRKRNTGELFF. The V and J genes are TRBV7-2 and TRBJ2-2; TRBD1 matches 7 bases. After removal of 5 bases from V and 2 bases from J, the junction contained 11 bases not matched to a gene. CDR1 SGHTA and CDR2 FQGNSA come from the germline V gene. CDR3 length equals 17 residues.

V usage is TRBV5-6 and J usage is TRBJ2-2, with D possibly matching TRBD1 (6 bases). CDR1 is SGHDT, CDR2 YYEEEE, per germline. V lost 5 bases and J lost 2, with 13 bases in between. The CDR3 runs 15 residues. The CDR3 here is CASSYRDTNTGELFF. In DNA, the CDR3 is TGTGCCAGCAGTTACCGGGACACAAACACCGGGGAGCTGTTTTTT.

This sequence joins TRBV30 and TRBJ2-7, with 10 bases aligning to TRBD1. The germline gives CDR1 GTSNPN, CDR2 SVGIG (reference sequence). This CDR3 is built from 14 residues. The V and J ends lost 4 bases and 6 bases, in that order; junction bases with no gene match: 9. CDR3 residues: CAWKSAGQGFEQYF. CDR3 DNA sequence: TGTGCCTGGAAATCCGCGGGACAGGGGTTCGAGCAGTACTTC.